A single sample is the source of the 25 T cell receptor beta chains below, sequenced in a study of T cells in Graves' hyperthyroidism and ophthalmopathy. Amplified regions were TCR beta CDR3 sequences from RNA transcripts. The HTBI set primed first-round TCR CDR3 RT-PCR. Each CDR3 protein is one row after TCRdb ran MiXCR on the multiplex PCR reads. The sample lists about 290,000 distinct CDR3 sequences; about a sixth were seen once. The sample taken for sequencing was blood. The receptors here all came from a woman aged 60-70 years with Graves' ophthalmopathy.

A few counts support this clonotype. The chain joins TRBV24-1 to TRBJ1-1; no definite D call. Trimming removed 9 bases from V and 5 bases from J, with 12 bases in between. Germline V gene sequence: CDR1 KGHDR, CDR2 SFDVKD. The CDR3 has 12 amino acids. In DNA, the CDR3 is TGTGCCACCTACGATATTTGGACTGAAGCTTTCTTT. It specifies CATYDIWTEAFF.

This clonotype was found many times. The rearrangement links TRBV6-2 or TRBV6-3 to TRBJ2-7; 8 positions match TRBD2. The CDR3 loop spans 14 amino acids. With 4 bases clipped from V and 3 bases from J, the junction kept 5 bases outside the gene matches. The V gene's germline CDR1 is MNHEY and CDR2 SVGEGT. In nucleotides, the CDR3 is TGTGCCAGCAGTTCCCGGGGGGGATACTACGAGCAGTACTTC. Translated: CASSSRGGYYEQYF.

This clonotype showed up many times. V and J are TRBV11-2 and TRBJ2-3, with unresolved D. Trimming took 0 bases from V and 2 from J, leaving 12 bases between them. The CDR3 spans 16 residues. The germline CDR1 and CDR2 sequences are SGHAT and FQNNGV. CDR3 in DNA: TGTGCCAGCAGCTTAGAAGGTCTAGGGTTCACAGATACGCAGTATTTT. The encoded protein is CASSLEGLGFTDTQYF.

In this sample, this clonotype turned up a few times. The V call is TRBV5-6, the J call TRBJ1-5; a weak D match, TRBD1 (5 bases). The CDR3 runs to 14 residues. Looked up from germline, CDR1 is SGHDT and CDR2 is YYEEEE. V dropped 5 bases and J dropped 3 bases, with 12 bases sitting between them. The CDR3 sequence is CASSSDSTNQPQHF. CDR3 coding DNA: TGTGCCAGCAGTTCCGACAGCACCAATCAGCCCCAGCATTTT.

V gene TRBV11-2 combines with J gene TRBJ2-6; D is unclear. The CDR3 is made up of 15 amino acids. Per germline, CDR1 SGHAT and CDR2 FQNNGV. Trimming removed 3 bases from V and 3 bases from J, with 9 bases in between. CDR3 nucleotide sequence: TGTGCCAGCAGCTTGGCCCCTGATGGGGCCAACGTCCTGACTTTC. Its translation: CASSLAPDGANVLTF.

This clonotype was seen ten or more times. The J gene is TRBJ2-7, the V gene TRBV28, with a weak D call TRBD1 (7 bases). V lost 1 base, J lost 4 bases, and 14 bases lay in between. CDR1 and CDR2 from the germline V gene are MDHEN and SYDVKM. The CDR3 runs 15 residues. Here the CDR3 reads CASSLSTGRMYEQYF. In nucleotides, the CDR3 is TGTGCCAGCAGTTTATCGACAGGGAGGATGTACGAGCAGTACTTC.

This clonotype was picked up a small number of times. The chain uses TRBV6-2 or TRBV6-3 and TRBJ2-3; 10 positions match TRBD1. CDR1 and CDR2 (germline): MNHEY, SVGEGT. Unmatched junction bases numbered 10, after V lost 2 bases and J lost 5 bases. The CDR3 totals 17 residues. The CDR3 loop is CASSYRNPGQGIDTQYF. DNA of the CDR3: TGTGCCAGCAGTTACCGAAATCCGGGACAGGGGATAGATACGCAGTATTTT.

The V and J genes are TRBV7-8 and TRBJ1-2; weak D call: TRBD1 (5 bases). The V gene's germline CDR1 is SGHVS and CDR2 FQNEAQ. Trimming shortened V by 5 bases and J by 8 bases, and 18 bases separated the two germline ends. This CDR3 is 14 amino acids long. The CDR3, as DNA: TGTGCCAGCAGCCGAGCGAGCGGGGGGAACGGCTACACCTTC. Translating it yields CASSRASGGNGYTF.

This clonotype was seen at least ten times. Compared with germline, one end of the junction differs, possibly owing to a read error. This chain connects TRBV12-5 to TRBJ1-2, with D maybe TRBD1 (6 bases). The CDR3 is 12 residues long. CDR1 is LGHNT and CDR2 is FRNRAP in the germline V gene. The CDR3 DNA reads TGTGCTAGTGGATTGGGGGCCTATGGCTACACCTTC. Its translation: CASGLGAYGYTF.

This clonotype was counted at least ten times. V and J are TRBV5-6 and TRBJ2-3, with a weak D call TRBD1 (6 bases). The CDR3 is 16 residues long. The germline CDR1 and CDR2 sequences are SGHDT and YYEEEE. Trimming took off 4 bases at V and 2 bases at J, with 17 bases between the two ends. The chain's CDR3 is CASSLGTRHFTDTQYF. The CDR3 DNA sequence: TGTGCCAGCAGCCTCGGGACACGTCATTTCACAGATACGCAGTATTTT.

This clonotype was counted many times. The chain links TRBV7-6 to TRBJ1-1; 7 bases fit TRBD1. There are 16 residues in the CDR3. V lost 0 bases, J lost 1 base, and 5 bases stayed unmatched. Germline V gene lookup returns CDR1 SGHVS and CDR2 FNYEAQ. The CDR3 loop reads CASSLANRQGNTEAFF. The DNA of the CDR3 is TGTGCCAGCAGCTTAGCGAACCGACAGGGGAACACTGAAGCTTTCTTT. The full variable domain, rest sourced from reference TRBV7-6 and TRBJ1-1, is GAGVSQSPRYKVTKRGQDVALRCDPISGHVSLYWYRQALGQGPEFLTYFNYEAQQDKSGLPNDRFSAERPEGSISTLTIQRTEQRDSAMYRCASSLANRQGNTEAFFGQGTRLTVV.

The chain couples TRBV7-2 to TRBJ1-1; D unresolved. Deletions cut 2 bases from V and 0 bases from J, with 10 bases between. Germline-derived CDR1 and CDR2 are SGHTA and FQGNSA. The CDR3 is 15 residues long. CDR3 amino acids: CASSLRFAMNTEAFF. CDR3 sequence (DNA): TGTGCCAGCAGCTTAAGGTTTGCCATGAACACTGAAGCTTTCTTT.

There are many counts of this clonotype. The chain employs TRBV12-3 or TRBV12-4 and TRBJ1-1; 7 bases map to TRBD1. The J segment lost 1 base and the V segment lost 4 bases, leaving 3 bases of the junction unmatched. The CDR3 loop spans 14 amino acids. DNA for the CDR3: TGTGCCAGCAGTTGGGCAGGGGGGAACACTGAAGCTTTCTTT. It codes for CASSWAGGNTEAFF.

The table lists this clonotype with many counts. The V and J genes are TRBV7-3 and TRBJ2-1; D remains unclear. The CDR3 has 14 amino acids. Germline CDR1 is SGHTA and CDR2 is FQGTGA. Trimming took 1 base from V and 5 from J, leaving 9 bases between them. The CDR3 DNA reads TGTGCCAGCAGCTTAAATACGCAGAACAATGAGCAGTTCTTC. Amino acid sequence: CASSLNTQNNEQFF. Based on the CDR3 plus reference TRBV7-3 and TRBJ2-1, the full variable domain is GAGVSQTPSNKVTEKGKYVELRCDPISGHTALYWYRQSLGQGPEFLIYFQGTGAADDSGLPNDRFFAVRPEGSVSTLKIQRTERGDSAVYLCASSLNTQNNEQFFGPGTRLTVL.

The V call is TRBV27, the J call TRBJ2-7; 11 bases agree with TRBD1. The J segment lost 2 bases and the V segment lost 8 bases, leaving 8 bases of the junction unmatched. CDR1 and CDR2 from the germline V gene are MNHEY and SMNVEV (reference sequence). CDR3 length equals 15 residues. CDR3 DNA sequence: TGTGCCAGCCGAAAGGACAGGGGGCTTACCTACGAGCAGTACTTC. Its translation is CASRKDRGLTYEQYF.

This clonotype was counted at least ten times. This chain connects TRBV3-1 to TRBJ1-1; TRBD1 is a possible D gene (5 bases). V lost 1 base, J lost 10 bases, and 13 bases lay in between. In germline, CDR1 is LGHDT, CDR2 YNNKEL (reference sequence). The CDR3 is made up of 13 amino acids. As DNA, the CDR3 is TGTGCCAGCAGCCAAGGAGATCGGGGGAGAGCTTTCTTT. Amino acids: CASSQGDRGRAFF.

Concerning this clonotype: This may be a read error, as it is one base from a much larger clone. No conserved phenylalanine or tryptophan is present at the end of the CDR3, so a read error is the likely explanation. The CDR3 sequence is CASSVTAYTEAFL. The CDR3 DNA is TGTGCCAGCAGTGTTACAGCCTACACTGAAGCTTTCCTT. The V call is TRBV11-2, the J call TRBJ1-1; D is ambiguous. The CDR3 runs 13 residues. Germline V gene lookup returns CDR1 SGHAT and CDR2 FQNNGV. The V gene lost 6 bases and the J gene lost 3 bases, with 11 bases spanning the gap.

This clonotype was picked up many times. The chain is built from TRBV6-1 and TRBJ1-1; D is possibly TRBD1 (5 bases). V was cut by 2 bases and J by 2 bases, with 12 bases left in between. This CDR3 has 15 amino acids. Germline V lookup: CDR1 MNHNS, CDR2 SASEGT. In nucleotides, the CDR3 is TGTGCCAGCAGTGAAAGGGGCCTGGATAACACTGAAGCTTTCTTT. Translation: CASSERGLDNTEAFF.

At least ten counts were recorded for this clonotype. V and J are TRBV20-1 and TRBJ2-1; 8 bases are a match to TRBD1. Germline V gene sequence: CDR1 DFQATT, CDR2 SNEGSKA (reference sequence). This CDR3 comprises 15 residues. J lost 9 bases, V lost 1 base, and 11 bases had no gene match. In nucleotides, the CDR3 is TGCAGTGCTAGAGTGACAGGGGCCAATGGACGTGAGCAGTTCTTC. Translating gives CSARVTGANGREQFF.

This clonotype has only a few counts. This chain links TRBV6-1 with TRBJ1-5, with D unresolved. The V and J ends lost 5 bases and 0 bases respectively, with 17 bases between them. The CDR3 runs to 17 residues. Germline V CDR1 and CDR2: MNHNS, SASEGT. The CDR3 region is CASSSITPDYSNQPQHF. The CDR3 DNA sequence: TGTGCCAGCAGTTCAATAACCCCTGATTATAGCAATCAGCCCCAGCATTTT.

A few counts support this clonotype. The chain has TRBV30 and TRBJ1-4; D not certain. The length of the CDR3 is 13 residues. V was shortened by 0 bases and J by 13 bases, with 15 bases between the two germline ends. Germline V gives CDR1 GTSNPN, CDR2 SVGIG (reference sequence). The CDR3 here is CAWSVLASQGLFF. As DNA, the CDR3 is TGTGCCTGGAGTGTACTTGCCTCTCAAGGACTGTTTTTT.

There are many counts of this clonotype. The J gene is TRBJ2-3, the V gene TRBV7-6; TRBD2 matches at 10 bases. The CDR3 consists of 17 residues. The trim removed 5 bases at V and 4 bases at J, leaving 12 bases unmatched. Germline V gives CDR1 SGHVS, CDR2 FNYEAQ. As DNA, the CDR3 is TGTGCCAGCAGCGCCTCAGCGGGAGGGCTTCTATCAGATACGCAGTATTTT. Its protein is CASSASAGGLLSDTQYF. The entire variable domain, with the rest obtained from reference TRBV7-6 and TRBJ2-3, is as follows: GAGVSQSPRYKVTKRGQDVALRCDPISGHVSLYWYRQALGQGPEFLTYFNYEAQQDKSGLPNDRFSAERPEGSISTLTIQRTEQRDSAMYRCASSASAGGLLSDTQYFGPGTRLTVL.

This clonotype has ten or more counts. V is TRBV12-3 or TRBV12-4 and J is TRBJ2-5, with 9 bases identical to TRBD1. V shed 6 bases and J 4 bases; nucleotides not matched to a gene: 9. This CDR3 contains 15 residues. As DNA, the CDR3 is TGTGCCAGCAGCCCACGACAGGGGGGGGCAGAGACCCAGTACTTC. This translates into CASSPRQGGAETQYF.

This clonotype has just a few counts. The V and J genes are TRBV27 and TRBJ1-5; D unclear. Trimming removed 2 bases from V and 1 base from J, with 6 bases in between. Germline V lookup: CDR1 MNHEY, CDR2 SMNVEV (reference sequence). The CDR3 is 14 residues long. The CDR3 DNA reads TGTGCCAGCAGTTTAGTGCGGAGCAATCAGCCCCAGCATTTT. It codes for CASSLVRSNQPQHF.

The V and J genes are TRBV6-1 and TRBJ2-7; TRBD2 agrees at 14 bases. The V and J ends lost 6 bases and 3 bases, in that order; junction bases with no gene match: 7. The CDR3 runs to 16 residues. CDR1 MNHNS and CDR2 SASEGT come from the germline V gene. CDR3 DNA: TGTGCCAGCAGAATCGGGACTAGCGGGAGTATCTACGAGCAGTACTTC. Translation: CASRIGTSGSIYEQYF.